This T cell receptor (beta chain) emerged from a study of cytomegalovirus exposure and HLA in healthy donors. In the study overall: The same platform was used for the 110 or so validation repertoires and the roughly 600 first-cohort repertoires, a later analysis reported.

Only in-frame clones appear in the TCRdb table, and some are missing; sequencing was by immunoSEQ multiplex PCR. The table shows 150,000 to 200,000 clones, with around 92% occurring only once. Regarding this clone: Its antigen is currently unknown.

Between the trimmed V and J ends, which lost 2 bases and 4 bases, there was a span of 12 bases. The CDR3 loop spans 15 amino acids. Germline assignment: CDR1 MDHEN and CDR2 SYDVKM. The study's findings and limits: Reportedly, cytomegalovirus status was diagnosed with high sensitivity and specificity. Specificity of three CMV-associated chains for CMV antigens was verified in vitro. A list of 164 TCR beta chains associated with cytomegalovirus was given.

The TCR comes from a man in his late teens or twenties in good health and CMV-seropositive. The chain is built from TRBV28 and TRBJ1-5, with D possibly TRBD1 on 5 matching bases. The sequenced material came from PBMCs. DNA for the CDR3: TGTGCCAGCAGTTTACCAGGGCCCAATAATCAGCCCCAGCATTTT. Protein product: CASSLPGPNNQPQHF.